Presented here are 8 T cell receptor beta chains from one specimen sequenced in a study of cytomegalovirus exposure and HLA in healthy donors. In the PCR, 60 Vbeta and 13 Jbeta primers were used. Method: immunoSEQ multiplex PCR; TCRdb's copy keeps in-frame clones and lacks some. The data show around 210,000 clones, with roughly three quarters seen just once and about 1.8% held by the top ten. The specimen was PBMCs. These receptors all come from a man in his forties or fifties in good health and CMV-seronegative.

The V and J genes are TRBV11-2 and TRBJ1-1; D remains ambiguous. Trimming removed 5 bases from V and 8 bases from J, with 18 bases in between. Germline lookup yields CDR1 SGHAT and CDR2 FQNNGV. This CDR3 is 14 amino acids long. The CDR3 spells CASSHRREGAEAFF. The CDR3 coding sequence is TGTGCCAGCAGCCACCGACGGGAAGGTGCCGAAGCTTTCTTT.

This sequence joins TRBV30 and TRBJ2-2; TRBD1 might be the D (5 bases). The CDR3 has 16 residues. CDR1 GTSNPN and CDR2 SVGIG come from the germline V gene (reference sequence). Trimming removed 0 bases at V and 0 bases at J, with 11 bases between. Here the CDR3 reads CAWSVLPTANTGELFF. The CDR3, as DNA: TGTGCCTGGAGTGTCCTTCCGACAGCGAACACCGGGGAGCTGTTTTTT.

This clone appeared a few times. The sample holds other DNA sequences that translate to the same CDR3. V and J are TRBV19 and TRBJ1-1, with 7 nucleotides matching TRBD1. Germline assignment: CDR1 LNHDA and CDR2 SQIVND (reference sequence). J gave up 2 bases and V 8 bases, and 5 bases lay outside the gene matches. The CDR3 runs 13 residues. CDR3 region: CASRNRGNTEAFF. The CDR3 DNA sequence: TGTGCCAGTCGGAACAGGGGAAACACTGAAGCTTTCTTT.

The V and J genes are TRBV29-1 and TRBJ2-5, with 7 bases identical to TRBD2. This CDR3 contains 15 residues. After removal of 3 bases from V and 0 bases from J, the junction contained 7 bases not matched to a gene. Germline lookup yields CDR1 SQVTM and CDR2 ANQGSEA. The CDR3 region is CSVDGEGWYQETQYF. In nucleotides, the CDR3 is TGCAGCGTTGATGGGGAGGGTTGGTACCAAGAGACCCAGTACTTC.

This clone has a single count. V gene TRBV4-1 combines with J gene TRBJ1-3; 7 nucleotides agree with TRBD1. The CDR3 consists of 14 residues. CDR1 is MGHRA and CDR2 is YSYEKL in the germline V gene. V lost 4 bases, J lost 3 bases, and 3 bases stayed unmatched. The CDR3: CASSRTGDGNTIYF. The CDR3 DNA reads as TGCGCCAGCAGCCGCACAGGGGATGGAAACACCATATATTTT.

CDR3 sequence: CASSQLRAGLTSTNEKLFF. DNA of the CDR3: TGCGCCAGCAGCCAATTAAGGGCGGGACTGACCTCAACTAATGAAAAACTGTTTTTT. The chain couples TRBV4-1 to TRBJ1-4, with a weak D call TRBD1 (5 bases). Germline assignment: CDR1 MGHRA and CDR2 YSYEKL. The CDR3 spans 19 residues. Trimming took off 2 bases at V and 0 bases at J, with 19 bases between the two ends.

CDR3 sequence reads: CASSQSTRGVNTEAFF. In DNA form, the CDR3 reads TGTGCCAGCAGCCAAAGCACACGAGGAGTGAACACTGAAGCTTTCTTT. This chain joins TRBV16 and TRBJ1-1; D unresolved. The CDR3 consists of 16 residues. The V gene's germline CDR1 is KGHSY and CDR2 FQNENV. With 2 bases removed from V and 0 bases from J, the gap between germline ends came to 13 bases.

J is TRBJ2-3 and V is TRBV28, with 10 bases matching TRBD2. This CDR3 has 13 amino acids. Per germline, CDR1 MDHEN and CDR2 SYDVKM. V lost 8 bases and J lost 5; bases outside the gene matches: 4. This CDR3 is CASHPSGRDTQYF. The CDR3 nucleotides are TGTGCCAGCCACCCTAGCGGGAGAGATACGCAGTATTTT.